This T cell receptor (beta chain) was identified during a study of cytomegalovirus exposure and HLA in healthy donors (TCRdb year 2017). As for the study more broadly: According to an earlier analysis of a few hundred of the donors, 150 million to 200 million T cells yielded roughly 110 million unique TCR beta sequences and approximately 280 Gb of sequence data. The study aimed to test whether signatures of past pathogen exposure could be identified by cataloging public T cell receptors. In addition to the first cohort of 650 to 800 subjects, a separate validation cohort of 120 different subjects was used. To predict cytomegalovirus infection status, the study brought together high-throughput TCR immunosequencing, statistical association of individual TCRs with disease status, and machine learning. Among the approximately 400 genotyped donors, about 83% belonged to the genetic ancestry cluster associated with self-reported Caucasian donors. Donor age, sex, ethnicity and CMV serostatus were compiled together with the repertoire data. Typing coverage varied by locus: 629-630 donors for A, B, C, DRB1 and DQB1; some 520 for DQA1; around 610 for DPA1; about 450 for DPB1. The study profiled the T cell repertoires of under 700 subjects by immunosequencing and related them to cytomegalovirus serostatus. A later analysis re-analyzed previously published TCR beta repertoires from 666 donors and added high-resolution HLA genotyping to study TCR occurrence patterns. Roughly 5 DR-DQ haplotypes were handled as single units for association and clustering, since linkage in the cohort was strong. On average, around 200,000 unique TCR beta nucleotide sequences were sequenced per donor among a few hundred genotyped donors of the cohort, with 15% to 20% of those sequences being non-productive. Every discovery cohort repertoire had been produced on one sequencing platform. A later genetic analysis used genome-wide SNP genotypes for about 60% of the roughly 700 donors, treating that subset as a discovery cohort. HLA typing covered class I and class II loci at four-digit resolution. An early release that covered some 630 HLA-typed donors contained around 300 gigabases of sequencing data and approximately 85 million unique TCR sequences. The later analysis used no new phenotypic data to find candidate immune exposures, relying instead on TCR beta sequences and their occurrence across donors. To decide whether each TCR beta V gene segment behaved as functional or pseudogenic, an earlier analysis of some 600 of the donors relied on high-throughput TCR beta sequencing.

Broad study findings and their caveats: In the study, 150 to 200 TCR beta chains were listed as associated with cytomegalovirus. According to a later genetic analysis, donors in an Asian-associated ancestry cluster had fewer N-insertions in productive TCRs than the approximately 700-donor mean. Cytomegalovirus status was reported to be diagnosed by the classifier with high specificity and sensitivity in both the original and validation cohorts. A further reported finding was that TCR beta sequences accurately predicted the HLA-A and HLA-B alleles for most subjects in the first cohort. According to a later analysis, TCR association rates differed among HLA loci, with DRB1 alleles showing the most associated TCRs and HLA-C alleles showing the fewest. Roughly uniform sequencing depth across donors was assumed in presence/absence analyses, although this assumption may not hold. Over 15 rarely observed V segments, including chromosome 9 orphons, were excluded from the earlier analysis of about 600 of the donors because counts were too low. A few of the identified cytomegalovirus-associated TCR beta chains were confirmed in vitro to be specific for cytomegalovirus antigens. Because some donors lacked HLA typing at each locus, the association tests relied only on the typed subset. While some public TCRs were present in many individuals, most TCR sequences turned up only very rarely across donors. In a later analysis, HLA-associated TCR beta chains were found to be more clonally expanded and to have lower generation probabilities than equally common non-associated chains. At a false discovery rate of 0.05, a later analysis linked 15,000 to 20,000 TCR beta sequences to specific HLA alleles. This cohort had only TCR beta chains sequenced, and the lack of alpha or paired-chain data limited which features could be detected. V-gene and J-gene trimming of TCR beta chains was associated with a missense DCLRE1C variant in a later genetic analysis, and the association was replicated in an independent cohort. A later analysis reported that several top co-occurrence clusters appeared linked to parvovirus B19, influenza, CMV and Epstein-Barr virus. A cluster of highly shared sequence variants was judged likely to represent a technical artifact of the sequencing pipeline. The authors suggested that the approach could potentially be extended to other disease states and immunological phenotypes. Some IMGT-functional V segments, including TRBV6-2 and TRBV6-3, could not be told apart with the 87-base-pair reads, so those segments were excluded. Broadly in line with IMGT annotations, most TCR beta V segments showed up in productive rearrangements about 87% or about 30% of the time in an earlier analysis of approximately 600 of the donors. Linkage disequilibrium might explain the correlated functional status among segregating V segments, but an unknown experimental factor could not be excluded. When HLA alleles, especially DR and DQ, strongly co-occurred, attributing TCR associations to individual alleles was difficult. The only immune exposure information available for the cohort was CMV serostatus. In a later analysis, most CMV-associated TCR beta chains were found to appear HLA-restricted, with HLA associations seemingly driven largely by CMV exposure.

Concerning this clone itself: It lacks a known antigen. No base-level quality is on record; no much larger clone is a single base apart.

At the junction V is shortened by 6 bases and J by 8 bases, with 11 bases in between. The germline V gene sets CDR1 to MNHNS and CDR2 to SASEGT. The CDR3, cysteine through phenylalanine, is 13 amino acids long. Here the CDR3 DNA is all that survives: 39 bases in frame from base 1. The cohort was made up of about 610 healthy bone marrow donors. All cohort members were sampled while nominally healthy, although unrecorded immune exposures were likely present. The donor tested CMV seronegative and was one of the 352 seronegative cohort members. Every donor gave a peripheral blood sample, and the peripheral blood mononuclear cells from that sample were used for TCR beta sequencing. The Qiagen DNeasy Blood Extraction Kit was used to extract genomic DNA from the blood cell samples. The library relied on the immunoSEQ multiplex PCR assay. For the multiplex PCR, a mixture combining 60 forward primers for TCR Vbeta segments and 13 reverse primers for TCR Jbeta segments was used. The CDR3 region of rearranged TCR beta genes was amplified from genomic DNA by a multiplex PCR assay. The amplified TCR beta libraries were sequenced on the Illumina HiSeq System as 87-base-pair reads. In the original analysis: Across the 700 or so repertoires, a later analysis counted 60 million to 90 million unique TCR beta chains, 9.5 million to 12 million of which were shared by at least two donors. To remove PCR and sequencing errors, raw reads were error-corrected and collapsed into unique sequences using a nearest-neighbor algorithm that merged closely related sequences. Alignment of CDR3 sequences to IMGT reference sequences was used to assign V, D and J gene segments. For a sequence to be retained, a match of at least six nucleotides to both a V gene segment and a J gene segment was required. A rearrangement counted as productive if the CDR3 had no stop codons and remained in frame with V and J, and every other rearrangement counted as non-productive. Following IMGT convention, CDR3 was defined as the stretch from the second conserved V-encoded cysteine up to the conserved J-encoded phenylalanine. Sequences without an unambiguous match to a single V gene segment were excluded from the earlier analysis of about 600 of the donors. An earlier analysis of fewer than 750 of the donors called V segments functional above 56.7% productive rearrangements and segregating when the between-donor standard deviation exceeded 5%. A statistical classification framework was built for diagnosing cytomegalovirus status from the catalog of TCR beta chain sequences. A later analysis assigned V and J genes by comparing TCR nucleotide sequences with IMGT/GENE-DB human TR gene sequences. Using the TCRdist pipeline, a later analysis assigned CDR3 sequences along with most-parsimonious VDJ recombination scenarios. In a later analysis, each TCR beta chain was defined by its CDR3 amino acid sequence together with its V-gene family, and reads lacking a unique V-gene family were excluded. A later analysis removed roughly 590 highly shared, low-generation-probability nucleotide sequences to deal with suspected cross-contamination and a sequencing artifact. In a later analysis, a clonal expansion index was calculated for each public chain from normalized within-repertoire ranks of inferred template counts. In a later analysis, generation probabilities were computed with a VDJ recombination model fitted to out-of-frame rearrangements, and the resulting probabilities were checked against IGoR. In a later analysis, hypergeometric tests were used to score TCR-TCR, TCR-HLA and TCR-CMV co-occurrence, with a repertoire-size bias correction applied to TCR pairs. In a later analysis, false discovery rates were estimated by permuting HLA or CMV assignments 20 times. In a later analysis, co-occurring TCRs were grouped with DBSCAN, and TCRdist sequence similarity was added when clustering was performed within HLA-allele-positive subsets. Repertoires with fewer than 30,000 or more than 120,000 public chains were left out of co-occurrence clustering, as were four to six repertoires with anomalous nucleotide sharing. TCRdb carries this immuneACCESS record with in-frame sequences only. Its versions omit some clonotypes, under half of them owing to an unresolved V gene in the studies checked, with the rest unexplained. V, J and clone size reflect that table, while D and trimming were determined from the DNA. The sample has about 110,000 clones on record, 80% of them singletons. The top ten constitute 0.24% of the sample.

The rearrangement combines TRBV6-1 with TRBJ1-6; matching of 6 bases hints at TRBD1 as the D gene. The receptor comes from a man between 45 and 60 years old in good health and CMV-seronegative. The source material was PBMCs. The CDR3 sequence is CASSRGEYSPLHF. The base sequence is TGTGCCAGCAGCAGGGGCGAGTATTCACCCCTCCACTTT.